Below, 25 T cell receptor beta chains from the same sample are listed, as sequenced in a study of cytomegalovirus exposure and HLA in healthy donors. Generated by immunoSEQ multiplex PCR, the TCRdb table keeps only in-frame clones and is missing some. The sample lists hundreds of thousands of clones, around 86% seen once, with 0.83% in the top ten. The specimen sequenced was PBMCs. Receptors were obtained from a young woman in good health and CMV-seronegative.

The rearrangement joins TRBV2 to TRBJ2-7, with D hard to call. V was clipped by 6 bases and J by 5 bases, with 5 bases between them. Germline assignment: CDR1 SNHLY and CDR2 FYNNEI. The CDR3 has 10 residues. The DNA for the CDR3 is TGTGCCAGCAGGGCCGACGAGCAGTACTTC. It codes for CASRADEQYF.

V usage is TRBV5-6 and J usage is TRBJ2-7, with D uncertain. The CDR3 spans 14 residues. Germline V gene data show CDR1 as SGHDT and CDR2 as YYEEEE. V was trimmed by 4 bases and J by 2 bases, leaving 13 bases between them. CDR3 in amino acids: CASSARGATYEQYF. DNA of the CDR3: TGTGCCAGCAGCGCCCGCGGAGCTACCTACGAGCAGTACTTC.

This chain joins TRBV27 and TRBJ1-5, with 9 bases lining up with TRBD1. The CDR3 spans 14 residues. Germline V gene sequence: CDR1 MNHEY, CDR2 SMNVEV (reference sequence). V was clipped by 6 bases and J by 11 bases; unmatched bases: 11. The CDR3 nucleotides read TGTGCCAGCAGGAATACAGGGGGCGAGAGAGCCCAGCATTTT. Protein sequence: CASRNTGGERAQHF.

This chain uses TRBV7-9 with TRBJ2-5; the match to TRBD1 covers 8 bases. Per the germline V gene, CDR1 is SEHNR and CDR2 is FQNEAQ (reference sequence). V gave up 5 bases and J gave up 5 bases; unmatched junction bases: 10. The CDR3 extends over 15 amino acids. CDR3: CASSLSPRGRETQYF. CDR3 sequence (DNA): TGTGCCAGCAGCCTTTCCCCCAGGGGGCGGGAGACCCAGTACTTC.

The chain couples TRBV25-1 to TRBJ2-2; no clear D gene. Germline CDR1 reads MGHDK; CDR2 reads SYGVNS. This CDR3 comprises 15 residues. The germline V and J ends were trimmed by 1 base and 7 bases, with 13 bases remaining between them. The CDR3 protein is CASSESGHRVGELFF. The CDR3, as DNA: TGTGCCAGCAGTGAATCTGGCCACCGGGTCGGGGAGCTGTTTTTT. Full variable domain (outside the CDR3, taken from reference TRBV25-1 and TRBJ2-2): EADIYQTPRYLVIGTGKKITLECSQTMGHDKMYWYQQDPGMELHLIHYSYGVNSTEKGDLSSESTVSRIRTEHFPLTLESARPSHTSQYLCASSESGHRVGELFFGEGSRLTVL.

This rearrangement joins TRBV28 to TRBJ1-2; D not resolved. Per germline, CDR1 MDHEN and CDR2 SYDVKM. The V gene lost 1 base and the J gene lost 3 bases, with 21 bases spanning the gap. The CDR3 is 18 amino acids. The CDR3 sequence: CASSLFLLRHKLDYGYTF. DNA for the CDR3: TGTGCCAGCAGTTTATTCCTCCTGAGACACAAACTCGACTATGGCTACACCTTC.

CDR3 bases: TGTGCCAGCAGCTTAAGGGGGTGGGGATTCTACGAGCAGTACTTC. Protein sequence: CASSLRGWGFYEQYF. The chain combines TRBV7-9 with TRBJ2-7, with D possibly matching TRBD1 (6 bases). CDR1 is SEHNR, CDR2 FQNEAQ, per germline (reference sequence). V lost 2 bases and J 3 bases, leaving 14 bases between the germline ends. The CDR3 spans 15 residues.

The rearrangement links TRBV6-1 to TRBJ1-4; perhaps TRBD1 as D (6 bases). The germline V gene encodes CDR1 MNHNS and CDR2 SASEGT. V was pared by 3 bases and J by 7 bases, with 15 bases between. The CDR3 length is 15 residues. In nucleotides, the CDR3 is TGTGCCAGCAGTGATGAGGGGGAAGCTCCTGAAAAACTGTTTTTT. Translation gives CASSDEGEAPEKLFF.

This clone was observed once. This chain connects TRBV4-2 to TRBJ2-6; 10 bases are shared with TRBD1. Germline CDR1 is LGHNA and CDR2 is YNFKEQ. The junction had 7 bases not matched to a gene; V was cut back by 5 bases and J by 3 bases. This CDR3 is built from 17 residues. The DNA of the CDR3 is TGTGCCAGCAGCTTTGGACAGGGGGAATATGGGGCCAACGTCCTGACTTTC. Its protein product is CASSFGQGEYGANVLTF.

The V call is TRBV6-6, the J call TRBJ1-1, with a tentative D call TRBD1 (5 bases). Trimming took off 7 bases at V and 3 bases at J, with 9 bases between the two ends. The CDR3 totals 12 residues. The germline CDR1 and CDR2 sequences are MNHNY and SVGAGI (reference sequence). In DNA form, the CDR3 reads TGTGCCAGCAAAGGGGTCGACACTGAAGCTTTCTTT. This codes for CASKGVDTEAFF.

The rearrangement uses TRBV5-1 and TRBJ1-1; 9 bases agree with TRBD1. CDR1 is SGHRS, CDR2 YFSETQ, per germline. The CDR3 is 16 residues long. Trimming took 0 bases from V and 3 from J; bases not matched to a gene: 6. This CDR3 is CASSLGDRVEHTEAFF. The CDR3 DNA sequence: TGCGCCAGCAGCTTGGGGGACAGGGTAGAGCACACTGAAGCTTTCTTT.

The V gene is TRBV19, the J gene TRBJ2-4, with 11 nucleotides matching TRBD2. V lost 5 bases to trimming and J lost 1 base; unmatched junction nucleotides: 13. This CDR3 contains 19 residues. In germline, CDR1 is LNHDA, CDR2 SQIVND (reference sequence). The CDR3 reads CASSPEGLAVVPAKNIQYF. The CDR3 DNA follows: TGTGCCAGTAGTCCCGAGGGACTAGCGGTAGTACCGGCCAAAAACATTCAGTACTTC.

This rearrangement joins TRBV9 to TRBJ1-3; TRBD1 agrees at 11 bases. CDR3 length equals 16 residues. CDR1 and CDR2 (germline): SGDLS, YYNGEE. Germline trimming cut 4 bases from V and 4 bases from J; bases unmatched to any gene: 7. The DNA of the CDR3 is TGTGCCAGCAGCAAGGACAGGGGGCTCACGGGAAACACCATATATTTT. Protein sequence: CASSKDRGLTGNTIYF.

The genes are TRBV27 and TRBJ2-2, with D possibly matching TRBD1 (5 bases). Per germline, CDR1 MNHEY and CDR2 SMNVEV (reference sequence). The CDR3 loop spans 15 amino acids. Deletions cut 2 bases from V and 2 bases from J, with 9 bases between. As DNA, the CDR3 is TGTGCCAGCAGTTTAAACAGGATAAACACCGGGGAGCTGTTTTTT. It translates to CASSLNRINTGELFF.

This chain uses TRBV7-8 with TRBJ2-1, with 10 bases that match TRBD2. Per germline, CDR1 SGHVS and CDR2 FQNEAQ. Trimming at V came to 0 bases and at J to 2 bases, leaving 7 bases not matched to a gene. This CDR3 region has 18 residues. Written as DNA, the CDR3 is TGTGCCAGCAGCTTAGCGATACGAGCGGGGGGGACCTACAATGAGCAGTTCTTC. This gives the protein CASSLAIRAGGTYNEQFF.

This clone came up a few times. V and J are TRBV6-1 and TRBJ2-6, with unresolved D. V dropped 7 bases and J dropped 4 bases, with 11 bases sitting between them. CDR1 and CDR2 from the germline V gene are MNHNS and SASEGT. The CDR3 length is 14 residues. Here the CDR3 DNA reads TGTGCCAGCATCCTTTCACTAGGGGCCAACGTCCTGACTTTC. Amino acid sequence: CASILSLGANVLTF.

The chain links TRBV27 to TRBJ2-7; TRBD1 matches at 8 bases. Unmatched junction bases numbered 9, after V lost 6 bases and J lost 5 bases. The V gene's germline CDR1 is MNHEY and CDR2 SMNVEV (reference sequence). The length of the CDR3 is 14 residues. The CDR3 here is CASSPQGAFHEQYF. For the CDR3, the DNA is TGTGCCAGCAGCCCCCAGGGGGCGTTCCACGAGCAGTACTTC.

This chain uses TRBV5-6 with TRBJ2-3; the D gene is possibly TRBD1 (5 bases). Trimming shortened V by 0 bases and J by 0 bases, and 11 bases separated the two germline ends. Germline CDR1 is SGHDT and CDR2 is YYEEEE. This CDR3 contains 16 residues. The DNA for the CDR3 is TGTGCCAGCAGCTTGGCAGGGATCGGCAGCACAGATACGCAGTATTTT. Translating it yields CASSLAGIGSTDTQYF. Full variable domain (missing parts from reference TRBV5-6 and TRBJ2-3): DAGVTQSPTHLIKTRGQQVTLRCSPKSGHDTVSWYQQALGQGPQFIFQYYEEEERQRGNFPDRFSGHQFPNYSSELNVNALLLGDSALYLCASSLAGIGSTDTQYFGPGTRLTVL.

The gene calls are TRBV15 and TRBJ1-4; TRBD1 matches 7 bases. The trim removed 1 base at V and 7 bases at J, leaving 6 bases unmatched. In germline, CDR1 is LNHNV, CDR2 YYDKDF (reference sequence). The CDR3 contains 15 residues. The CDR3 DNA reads TGTGCCACCAGCAGAGCCCGGGACAGAGGTGAAAAACTGTTTTTT. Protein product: CATSRARDRGEKLFF.

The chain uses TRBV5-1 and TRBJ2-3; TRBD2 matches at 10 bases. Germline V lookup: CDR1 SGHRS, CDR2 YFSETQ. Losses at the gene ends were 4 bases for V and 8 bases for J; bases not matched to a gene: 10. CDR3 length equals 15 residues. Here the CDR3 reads CASSPGGTSEITQYF. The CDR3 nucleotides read TGCGCCAGCAGCCCTGGAGGGACTAGCGAAATTACGCAGTATTTT.

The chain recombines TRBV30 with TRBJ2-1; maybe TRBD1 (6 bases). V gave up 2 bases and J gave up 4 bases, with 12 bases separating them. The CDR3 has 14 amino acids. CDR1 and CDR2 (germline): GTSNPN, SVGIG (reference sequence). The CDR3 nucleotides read TGTGCCTGGAGTCAGGGACACCGATACAATGAGCAGTTCTTC. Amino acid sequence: CAWSQGHRYNEQFF.

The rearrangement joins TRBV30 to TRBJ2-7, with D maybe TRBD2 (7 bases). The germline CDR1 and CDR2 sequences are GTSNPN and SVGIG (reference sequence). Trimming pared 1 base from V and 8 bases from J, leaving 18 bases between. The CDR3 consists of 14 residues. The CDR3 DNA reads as TGTGCCTGGAGTGGTCAAGGGGGGGCAATCCAGCAGTACTTC. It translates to CAWSGQGGAIQQYF.

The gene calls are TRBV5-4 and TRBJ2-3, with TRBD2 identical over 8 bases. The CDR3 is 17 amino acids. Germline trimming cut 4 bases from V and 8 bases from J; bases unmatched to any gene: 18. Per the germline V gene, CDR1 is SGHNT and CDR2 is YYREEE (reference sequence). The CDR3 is CASSPATGGPPLGTQYF. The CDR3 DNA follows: TGTGCCAGCAGCCCGGCGACGGGAGGGCCACCATTAGGTACGCAGTATTTT.

CDR3 bases: TGTGCCTGGAGTGTAGGGACTAGCGGATTTACAAGTGAGCAGTTCTTC. It yields the protein CAWSVGTSGFTSEQFF. V and J are TRBV30 and TRBJ2-1, with 11 bases lining up with TRBD2. V lost 0 bases to trimming and J lost 9 bases; unmatched junction nucleotides: 10. CDR3 length: 16 amino acids. Germline V gives CDR1 GTSNPN, CDR2 SVGIG (reference sequence). Full variable domain (remainder filled in from reference TRBV30 and TRBJ2-1): SQTIHQWPATLVQPVGSPLSLECTVEGTSNPNLYWYRQAAGRGLQLLFYSVGIGQISSEVPQNLSASRPQDRQFILSSKKLLLSDSGFYLCAWSVGTSGFTSEQFFGPGTRLTVL.

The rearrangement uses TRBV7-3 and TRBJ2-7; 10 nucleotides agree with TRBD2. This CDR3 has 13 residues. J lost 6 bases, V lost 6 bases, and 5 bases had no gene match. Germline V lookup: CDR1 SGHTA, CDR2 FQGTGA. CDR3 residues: CASSLSGRSEQYF. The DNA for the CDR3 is TGTGCCAGCAGTCTTAGCGGGAGGAGCGAGCAGTACTTC.